This is a list of T cell receptor beta chains from one sample in a study of T-cell reconstitution after alpha-beta-depleted transplantation in children. Each CDR3 protein gets one entry after TCRdb re-called the PCR reads with MiXCR. This table holds about 280,000 distinct CDR3 sequences, 11% found once. Here the sequenced sample was peripheral blood, taken 180 days after TCRalphabeta/CD19-depleted stem cell transplant. These TCRs come from a male patient aged 2 to 10 who had a stem cell transplant for chronic granulomatous disease, so the T cells may come from the graft donor. The CDR3 runs from the conserved cysteine through the conserved F or W. The order of the fields is V gene, clone size, D gene, J gene, CDR3 protein, CDR3 DNA. A D gene is named only where the DNA matches it firmly. Part of the rows lack a size; the others show once, few, many or a class for expanded clones.

v_call: TRBV12-3/TRBV12-4
clone_size: many
d_call: NA
j_call: TRBJ2-1
cdr3_aa: CASSWDRDNEQFF
cdr3_nt: TGTGCCAGCAGTTGGGACCGAGACAATGAGCAGTTCTTC

v_call: TRBV12-3/TRBV12-4
clone_size: many
d_call: TRBD2
j_call: TRBJ2-1
cdr3_aa: CASILLAGGFSSYNEQFF
cdr3_nt: TGTGCCAGCATCCTACTAGCGGGAGGCTTTAGCTCCTACAATGAGCAGTTCTTC

v_call: TRBV12-3/TRBV12-4
clone_size: many
d_call: TRBD1
j_call: TRBJ2-7
cdr3_aa: CASTLGTGGIHEQYF
cdr3_nt: TGTGCCAGCACTCTCGGGACAGGGGGCATCCACGAGCAGTACTTC

v_call: TRBV25-1
clone_size: many
d_call: NA
j_call: TRBJ2-2
cdr3_aa: CATGRLTGELFF
cdr3_nt: TGTGCCACCGGCCGGCTTACCGGGGAGCTGTTTTTT

v_call: TRBV12-3/TRBV12-4
clone_size: many
d_call: TRBD2
j_call: TRBJ2-3
cdr3_aa: CASSLAWRLAGADTQYF
cdr3_nt: TGTGCCAGCAGTTTAGCTTGGCGGCTAGCGGGAGCAGATACGCAGTATTTT

v_call: TRBV5-1
clone_size: many
d_call: NA
j_call: TRBJ2-2
cdr3_aa: CASSLAADNTGELFF
cdr3_nt: TGCGCCAGCAGCTTGGCCGCCGATAACACCGGGGAGCTGTTTTTT

v_call: TRBV5-1
clone_size: many
d_call: NA
j_call: TRBJ1-4
cdr3_aa: CASSFSSTNEKLFF
cdr3_nt: TGCGCCAGCAGCTTCTCCTCAACTAATGAAAAACTGTTTTTT

v_call: TRBV29-1
clone_size: many
d_call: NA
j_call: TRBJ2-3
cdr3_aa: CSVVEGVADTQYF
cdr3_nt: TGCAGCGTTGTGGAAGGAGTAGCAGATACGCAGTATTTT

v_call: TRBV11-2
clone_size: many
d_call: NA
j_call: TRBJ2-1
cdr3_aa: CASSLSLAREGEQFF
cdr3_nt: TGTGCCAGCAGCTTGAGCCTAGCGAGAGAGGGTGAGCAGTTCTTC

v_call: TRBV7-9
clone_size: many
d_call: NA
j_call: TRBJ1-1
cdr3_aa: CASSLGGATEAFF
cdr3_nt: TGTGCCAGCAGCTTAGGGGGGGCCACTGAAGCTTTCTTT

v_call: TRBV15
clone_size: many
d_call: NA
j_call: TRBJ2-1
cdr3_aa: CATSLDSYNEQFF
cdr3_nt: TGTGCCACCAGCCTTGACAGTTACAATGAGCAGTTCTTC

v_call: TRBV28
clone_size: many
d_call: TRBD2
j_call: TRBJ2-1
cdr3_aa: CASSLVWSLAGPYNEQFF
cdr3_nt: TGTGCCAGCAGTTTAGTATGGTCTCTAGCGGGACCGTACAATGAGCAGTTCTTC

v_call: TRBV12-3/TRBV12-4
clone_size: few
d_call: TRBD2
j_call: TRBJ2-3
cdr3_aa: CASSPSGSGGPRADTQYF
cdr3_nt: TGTGCCAGCAGTCCTTCGGGTTCGGGGGGGCCTCGGGCAGATACGCAGTATTTT

v_call: TRBV12-3/TRBV12-4
clone_size: many
d_call: TRBD1
j_call: TRBJ2-7
cdr3_aa: CASSSRDRGPGEQYF
cdr3_nt: TGTGCCAGCAGTTCCCGGGACAGGGGGCCGGGCGAGCAGTACTTC

v_call: TRBV6-1
clone_size: many
d_call: TRBD2
j_call: TRBJ2-7
cdr3_aa: CASAPLAGSSYEQYF
cdr3_nt: TGTGCCAGCGCCCCACTAGCGGGAAGCTCCTACGAGCAGTACTTC

v_call: TRBV5-4
clone_size: NA
d_call: NA
j_call: TRBJ2-1
cdr3_aa: CASSFQDSSYNEQFF
cdr3_nt: TGTGCCAGCAGCTTCCAGGACAGCTCCTACAATGAGCAGTTCTTC

v_call: TRBV29-1
clone_size: many
d_call: TRBD1
j_call: TRBJ2-5
cdr3_aa: CSVEGWDRGETQYF
cdr3_nt: TGCAGCGTTGAGGGGTGGGACAGGGGAGAGACCCAGTACTTC

v_call: TRBV6-2/TRBV6-3
clone_size: many
d_call: NA
j_call: TRBJ1-5
cdr3_aa: CASSYWGNHNQPQHF
cdr3_nt: TGTGCCAGCAGTTACTGGGGGAATCATAACCAGCCCCAGCATTTT

v_call: TRBV7-2
clone_size: many
d_call: NA
j_call: TRBJ2-7
cdr3_aa: CASSLAGITYEQYF
cdr3_nt: TGTGCCAGCAGCTTAGCGGGTATCACCTACGAGCAGTACTTC

v_call: TRBV5-1
clone_size: many
d_call: TRBD2
j_call: TRBJ2-1
cdr3_aa: CASSLSISGRGYNEQFF
cdr3_nt: TGCGCCAGCAGCTTATCTATTAGCGGGAGGGGCTACAATGAGCAGTTCTTC

v_call: TRBV12-3/TRBV12-4
clone_size: many
d_call: TRBD1
j_call: TRBJ2-7
cdr3_aa: CASRGTGMHEQYF
cdr3_nt: TGTGCCAGCAGGGGGACAGGGATGCACGAGCAGTACTTC

v_call: TRBV27
clone_size: many
d_call: TRBD2
j_call: TRBJ2-2
cdr3_aa: CASSLSYLAGGGTGELFF
cdr3_nt: TGTGCCAGCAGTTTATCGTACCTAGCGGGAGGAGGTACCGGGGAGCTGTTTTTT

v_call: TRBV5-1
clone_size: many
d_call: NA
j_call: TRBJ2-3
cdr3_aa: CASSLGQIGAFSTDTQYF
cdr3_nt: TGCGCCAGCAGCTTGGGACAGATTGGTGCTTTTAGCACAGATACGCAGTATTTT

v_call: TRBV5-1
clone_size: many
d_call: NA
j_call: TRBJ2-4
cdr3_aa: CASSSNLAKNIQYF
cdr3_nt: TGCGCCAGCAGCTCTAATTTAGCCAAAAACATTCAGTACTTC

v_call: TRBV4-3
clone_size: many
d_call: NA
j_call: TRBJ2-1
cdr3_aa: CASSQDREPSAGNEQFF
cdr3_nt: TGCGCCAGCAGCCAAGACAGGGAACCCTCCGCGGGCAATGAGCAGTTCTTC

v_call: TRBV12-3/TRBV12-4
clone_size: many
d_call: NA
j_call: TRBJ2-7
cdr3_aa: CASSWGFRRDEQYF
cdr3_nt: TGTGCCAGCAGTTGGGGGTTTCGTCGCGACGAGCAGTACTTC

v_call: TRBV6-5
clone_size: many
d_call: NA
j_call: TRBJ2-7
cdr3_aa: CASSYRDGRAGEQYF
cdr3_nt: TGTGCCAGCAGTTACAGGGATGGCAGGGCGGGCGAGCAGTACTTC

v_call: TRBV5-1
clone_size: many
d_call: TRBD1
j_call: TRBJ2-7
cdr3_aa: CASSPGTVLYEQYF
cdr3_nt: TGCGCCAGCAGCCCCGGGACAGTGCTCTACGAGCAGTACTTC

v_call: TRBV12-3/TRBV12-4
clone_size: few
d_call: TRBD2
j_call: TRBJ2-2
cdr3_aa: CASSFPLAGGTGELFF
cdr3_nt: TGTGCCAGCAGTTTCCCTCTAGCGGGAGGAACCGGGGAGCTGTTTTTT

v_call: TRBV30
clone_size: NA
d_call: NA
j_call: TRBJ2-6
cdr3_aa: CAWNRGGLSSGANVLTF
cdr3_nt: TGTGCCTGGAATAGGGGGGGCTTGAGCTCTGGGGCCAACGTCCTGACTTTC

v_call: TRBV29-1
clone_size: many
d_call: NA
j_call: TRBJ1-1
cdr3_aa: CSVEDGPMNTEAFF
cdr3_nt: TGCAGCGTTGAAGATGGACCCATGAACACTGAAGCTTTCTTT

v_call: TRBV5-1
clone_size: many
d_call: TRBD2
j_call: TRBJ2-1
cdr3_aa: CASSPGTSGPEQFF
cdr3_nt: TGCGCCAGCAGCCCGGGGACTAGCGGACCTGAGCAGTTCTTC

v_call: TRBV7-3
clone_size: many
d_call: NA
j_call: TRBJ2-3
cdr3_aa: CASSLRASTDTQYF
cdr3_nt: TGTGCCAGCAGCTTAAGGGCTAGCACAGATACGCAGTATTTT

v_call: TRBV28
clone_size: many
d_call: NA
j_call: TRBJ2-2
cdr3_aa: CASSFPGLSNTGELFF
cdr3_nt: TGTGCCAGCAGTTTCCCGGGACTTAGTAACACCGGGGAGCTGTTTTTT

v_call: TRBV27
clone_size: few
d_call: TRBD2
j_call: TRBJ2-1
cdr3_aa: CASRTSTSGSSYNEQFF
cdr3_nt: TGTGCCAGCAGAACATCGACTAGCGGGAGCTCCTACAATGAGCAGTTCTTC

v_call: TRBV5-1
clone_size: many
d_call: TRBD2
j_call: TRBJ2-1
cdr3_aa: CASSGGGRTYNEQFF
cdr3_nt: TGCGCCAGCAGCGGAGGCGGGAGGACTTACAATGAGCAGTTCTTC